The sequence of this TCR beta chain was determined in a study of Graves' ophthalmopathy and Graves' hyperthyroidism. Findings and limits, study-wide: With around 65% sensitivity and about 74% specificity, the model predicted ophthalmopathy progression.

RNA transcripts were the source from which TCR beta CDR3 regions were amplified. HTBI primers were employed in first-round RT-PCR, then a second-round multiplex PCR followed. A single record per CDR3 protein comes from TCRdb applying MiXCR to the multiplex PCR reads. The sample carries about 170,000 distinct CDR3 sequences, roughly 37% recorded once. This clonotype was counted only a few times. The antigen remains unidentified. Germline-derived CDR1 and CDR2 are MNHNS and SASEGT. V lost 6 bases to trimming and J lost 0 bases, with 11 bases between them. The CDR3 totals 14 residues. The specimen sequenced was peripheral blood. The chain joins TRBV6-1 to TRBJ1-2, with D unclear. The origin of this receptor is a woman between 40 and 55 years old with Graves' ophthalmopathy. The CDR3 is CASRANLANYGYTF. CDR3 coding DNA: TGTGCCAGCAGAGCGAACCTTGCTAACTATGGCTACACCTTC.